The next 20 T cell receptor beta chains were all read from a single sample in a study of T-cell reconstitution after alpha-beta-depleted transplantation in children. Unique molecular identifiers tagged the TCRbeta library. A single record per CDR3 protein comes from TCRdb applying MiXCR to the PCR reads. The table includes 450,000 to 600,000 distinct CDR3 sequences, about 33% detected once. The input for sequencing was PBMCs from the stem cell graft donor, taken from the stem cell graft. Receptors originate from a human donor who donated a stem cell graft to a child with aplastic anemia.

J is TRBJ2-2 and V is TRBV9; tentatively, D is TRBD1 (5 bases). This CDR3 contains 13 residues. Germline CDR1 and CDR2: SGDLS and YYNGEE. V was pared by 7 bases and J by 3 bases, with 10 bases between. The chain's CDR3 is CASLDSYTGELFF. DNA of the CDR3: TGTGCCAGCCTCGACAGTTACACCGGGGAGCTGTTTTTT.

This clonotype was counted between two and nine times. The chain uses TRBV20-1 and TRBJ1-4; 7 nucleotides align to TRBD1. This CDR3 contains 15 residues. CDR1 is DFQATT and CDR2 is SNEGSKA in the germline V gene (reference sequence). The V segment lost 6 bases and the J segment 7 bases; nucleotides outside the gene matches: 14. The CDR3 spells CSASGSRQGGEKLFF. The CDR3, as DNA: TGCAGTGCCAGCGGGTCGAGACAGGGAGGTGAAAAACTGTTTTTT.

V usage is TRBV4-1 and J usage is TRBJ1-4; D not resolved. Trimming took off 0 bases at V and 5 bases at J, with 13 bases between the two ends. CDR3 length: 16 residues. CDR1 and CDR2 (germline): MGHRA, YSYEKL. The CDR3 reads CASSQERGLRNEKLFF. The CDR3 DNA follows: TGCGCCAGCAGCCAAGAAAGAGGTCTTAGGAATGAAAAACTGTTTTTT.

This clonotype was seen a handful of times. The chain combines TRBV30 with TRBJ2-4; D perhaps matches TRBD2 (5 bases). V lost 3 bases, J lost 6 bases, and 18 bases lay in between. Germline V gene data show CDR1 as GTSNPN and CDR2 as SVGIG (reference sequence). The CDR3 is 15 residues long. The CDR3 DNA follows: TGTGCCTGGAGCCGCAACGCCCGAGAGGGAAACATTCAGTACTTC. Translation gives CAWSRNAREGNIQYF. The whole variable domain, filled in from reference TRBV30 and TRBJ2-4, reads SQTIHQWPATLVQPVGSPLSLECTVEGTSNPNLYWYRQAAGRGLQLLFYSVGIGQISSEVPQNLSASRPQDRQFILSSKKLLLSDSGFYLCAWSRNAREGNIQYFGAGTRLSVL.

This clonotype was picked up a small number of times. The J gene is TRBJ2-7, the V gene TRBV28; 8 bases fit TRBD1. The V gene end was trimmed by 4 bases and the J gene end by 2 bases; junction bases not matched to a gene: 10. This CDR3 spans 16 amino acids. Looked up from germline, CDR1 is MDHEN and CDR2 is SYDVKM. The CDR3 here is CASSSPQGAATYEQYF. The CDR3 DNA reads TGTGCCAGCAGTTCCCCCCAGGGGGCTGCCACCTACGAGCAGTACTTC. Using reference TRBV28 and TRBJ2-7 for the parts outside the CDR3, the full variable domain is DVKVTQSSRYLVKRTGEKVFLECVQDMDHENMFWYRQDPGLGLRLIYFSYDVKMKEKGDIPEGYSVSREKKERFSLILESASTNQTSMYLCASSSPQGAATYEQYFGPGTRLTVT.

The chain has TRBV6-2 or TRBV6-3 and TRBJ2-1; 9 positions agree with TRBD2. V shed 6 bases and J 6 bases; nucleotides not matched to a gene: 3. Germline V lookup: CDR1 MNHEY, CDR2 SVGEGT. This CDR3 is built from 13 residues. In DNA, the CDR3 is TGTGCCAGCAGGTCACTAGCGGGCAATGAGCAGTTCTTC. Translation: CASRSLAGNEQFF.

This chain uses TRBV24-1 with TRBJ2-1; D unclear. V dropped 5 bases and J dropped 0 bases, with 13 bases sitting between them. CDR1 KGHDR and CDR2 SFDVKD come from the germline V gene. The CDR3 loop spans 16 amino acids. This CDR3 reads CATSGPYESSYNEQFF. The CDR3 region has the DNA TGTGCCACCAGTGGCCCGTATGAGAGCTCCTACAATGAGCAGTTCTTC.

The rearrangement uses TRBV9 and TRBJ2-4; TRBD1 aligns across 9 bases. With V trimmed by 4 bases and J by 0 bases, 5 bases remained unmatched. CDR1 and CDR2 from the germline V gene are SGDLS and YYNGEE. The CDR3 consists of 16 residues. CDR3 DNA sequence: TGTGCCAGCAGCCCGACAGGGGGGCTAGCCAAAAACATTCAGTACTTC. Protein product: CASSPTGGLAKNIQYF.

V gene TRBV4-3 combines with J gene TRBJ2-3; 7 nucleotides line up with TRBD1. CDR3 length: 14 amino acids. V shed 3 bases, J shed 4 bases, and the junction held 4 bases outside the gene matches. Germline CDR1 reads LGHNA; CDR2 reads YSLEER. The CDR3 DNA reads TGCGCCAGCAGCCAGACAGGGTCGCCAGATACGCAGTATTTT. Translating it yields CASSQTGSPDTQYF.

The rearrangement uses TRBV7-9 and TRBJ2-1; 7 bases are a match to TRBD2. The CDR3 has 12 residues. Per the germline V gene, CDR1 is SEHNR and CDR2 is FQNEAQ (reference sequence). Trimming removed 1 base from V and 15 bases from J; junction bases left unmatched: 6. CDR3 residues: CASSLGGGKGFF. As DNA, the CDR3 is TGTGCCAGCAGCTTAGGGGGGGGGAAGGGGTTCTTC.

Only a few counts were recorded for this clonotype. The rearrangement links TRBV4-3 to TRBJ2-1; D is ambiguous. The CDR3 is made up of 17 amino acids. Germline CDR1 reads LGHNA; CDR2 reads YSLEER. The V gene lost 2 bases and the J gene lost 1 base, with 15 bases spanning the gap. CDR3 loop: CASSQSFLGASYNEQFF. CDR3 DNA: TGCGCCAGCAGCCAATCATTTTTAGGAGCGTCCTACAATGAGCAGTTCTTC.

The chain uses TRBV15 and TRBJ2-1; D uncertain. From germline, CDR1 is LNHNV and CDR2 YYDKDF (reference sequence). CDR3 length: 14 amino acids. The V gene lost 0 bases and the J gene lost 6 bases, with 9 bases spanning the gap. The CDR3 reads CATSRDRMGNEQFF. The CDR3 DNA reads TGTGCCACCAGCAGAGATCGTATGGGCAATGAGCAGTTCTTC. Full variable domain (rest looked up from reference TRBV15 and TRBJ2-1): DAMVIQNPRYQVTQFGKPVTLSCSQTLNHNVMYWYQQKSSQAPKLLFHYYDKDFNNEADTPDNFQSRRPNTSFCFLDIRSPGLGDTAMYLCATSRDRMGNEQFFGPGTRLTVL.

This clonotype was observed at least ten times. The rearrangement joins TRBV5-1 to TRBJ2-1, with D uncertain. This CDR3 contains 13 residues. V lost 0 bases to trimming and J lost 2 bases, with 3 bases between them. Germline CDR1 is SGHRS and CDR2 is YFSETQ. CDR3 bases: TGCGCCAGCAGCTTGGGCCCCTACAATGAGCAGTTCTTC. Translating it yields CASSLGPYNEQFF.

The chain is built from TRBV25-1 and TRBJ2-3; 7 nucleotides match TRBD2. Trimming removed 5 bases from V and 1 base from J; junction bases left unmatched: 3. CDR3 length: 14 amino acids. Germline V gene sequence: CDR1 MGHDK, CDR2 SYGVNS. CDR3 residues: CASSLRERTDTQYF. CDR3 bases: TGTGCCAGCAGTTTGCGGGAGCGCACAGATACGCAGTATTTT.

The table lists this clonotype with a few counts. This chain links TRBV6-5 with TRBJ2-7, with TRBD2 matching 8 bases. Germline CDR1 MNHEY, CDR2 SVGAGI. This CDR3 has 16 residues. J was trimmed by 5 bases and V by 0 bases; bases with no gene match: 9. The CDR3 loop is CASSYSMSSGSHEQYF. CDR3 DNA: TGTGCCAGCAGTTACTCGATGTCGAGCGGGAGTCACGAGCAGTACTTC.

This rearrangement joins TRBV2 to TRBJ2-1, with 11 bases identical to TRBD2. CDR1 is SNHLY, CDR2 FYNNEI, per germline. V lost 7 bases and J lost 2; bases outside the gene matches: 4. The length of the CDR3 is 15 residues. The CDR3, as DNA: TGTGCCAGCACCATTAGCGGGAGGGCCTACAATGAGCAGTTCTTC. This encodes CASTISGRAYNEQFF.

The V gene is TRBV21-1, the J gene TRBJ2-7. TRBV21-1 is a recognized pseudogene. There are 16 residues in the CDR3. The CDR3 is CASSKPRTHGPYEQYV. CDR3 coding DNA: TGTGCCAGCAGCAAGCCAAGGACCCACGGCCCCTACGAGCAGTACGTC.

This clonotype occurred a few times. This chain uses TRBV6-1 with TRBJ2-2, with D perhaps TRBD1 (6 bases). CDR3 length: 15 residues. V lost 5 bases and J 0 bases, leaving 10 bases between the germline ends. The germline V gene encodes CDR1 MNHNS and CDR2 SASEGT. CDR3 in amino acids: CASSRQATNTGELFF. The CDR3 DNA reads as TGTGCCAGCAGTAGACAGGCGACGAACACCGGGGAGCTGTTTTTT.

The DNA for the CDR3 is TGCAGCGTTGAGGCCCACCAAGAGACCCAGTACTTC. Translated: CSVEAHQETQYF. The chain uses TRBV29-1 and TRBJ2-5; no reliable D call. The V gene lost 3 bases and the J gene lost 0 bases, with 5 bases spanning the gap. Germline values: CDR1 SQVTM, CDR2 ANQGSEA. The CDR3 has 12 residues. Full variable domain (remainder filled in from reference TRBV29-1 and TRBJ2-5): SAVISQKPSRDICQRGTSLTIQCQVDSQVTMMFWYRQQPGQSLTLIATANQGSEATYESGFVIDKFPISRPNLTFSTLTVSNMSPEDSSIYLCSVEAHQETQYFGPGTRLLVL.

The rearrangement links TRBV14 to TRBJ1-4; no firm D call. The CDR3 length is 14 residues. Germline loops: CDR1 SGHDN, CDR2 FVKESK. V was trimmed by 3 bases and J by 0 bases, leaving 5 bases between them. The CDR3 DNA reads TGTGCCAGCAGCCATACGACAACTAATGAAAAACTGTTTTTT. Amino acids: CASSHTTTNEKLFF.